These 31 T cell receptor beta chains came from one sample sequenced in a study of blood T cell repertoires in COVID-19. Assay: immunoSEQ multiplex PCR; the TCRdb copy retains only in-frame clones and omits some. The repertoire holds over 200,000 clones, with around 85% as singletons. Material: PBMCs or T cells enriched from blood (not recorded which). The receptors originated from a woman aged 50 to 60 in a cohort exposed to, infected with or recovered from COVID-19 (not recorded which).

The chain uses TRBV28 and TRBJ2-2; possibly TRBD1 for D (6 bases). Trimming shortened V by 6 bases and J by 6 bases, and 11 bases separated the two germline ends. Germline CDR1 reads MDHEN; CDR2 reads SYDVKM. This CDR3 is built from 13 residues. Here the CDR3 DNA reads TGTGCCAGCAGATACAGGGTCCCCGGGGAGCTGTTTTTT. Residues: CASRYRVPGELFF.

This clone appeared once. The chain has TRBV4-2 and TRBJ1-2; TRBD1 is a possible D gene (6 bases). In germline, CDR1 is LGHNA, CDR2 YNFKEQ. V was shortened by 1 base and J by 5 bases, with 23 bases between the two germline ends. The CDR3 contains 18 residues. CDR3 DNA sequence: TGTGCCAGCAGCCAAGCGGGAGGCCGGGGGGCTGAGGAATATGGCTACACCTTC. As protein: CASSQAGGRGAEEYGYTF.

V usage is TRBV6-6 and J usage is TRBJ1-5; 8 bases agree with TRBD1. The length of the CDR3 is 15 residues. V lost 5 bases and J lost 7; bases outside the gene matches: 10. The V gene's germline CDR1 is MNHNY and CDR2 SVGAGI (reference sequence). The CDR3 DNA is TGTGCCAGCAGTCTCTTGGGGACAGGAGGACAGCCCCAGCATTTT. As protein: CASSLLGTGGQPQHF.

The V gene is TRBV9, the J gene TRBJ2-1; 7 nucleotides align to TRBD2. Germline V gene lookup returns CDR1 SGDLS and CDR2 YYNGEE. V shed 3 bases and J 8 bases; nucleotides not matched to a gene: 8. The CDR3 is 14 residues long. The CDR3 reads CASSATGTTHEQFF. The CDR3 DNA reads as TGTGCCAGCAGCGCTACCGGGACTACACATGAGCAGTTCTTC.

The sample holds a few counts of this clone. The chain recombines TRBV3-1 (or the pseudogene TRBV3-2) with TRBJ1-3; maybe TRBD1 (5 bases). V shed 3 bases and J shed 0 bases, with 15 bases lying between them. There are 17 residues in the CDR3. The V gene's germline CDR1 is LGHDT and CDR2 YNNKEL (reference sequence). CDR3 in amino acids: CASSQEGRSPSGNTIYF. CDR3 coding DNA: TGTGCCAGCAGCCAGGAGGGGCGCTCACCCTCTGGAAACACCATATATTTT.

The chain is built from TRBV3-1 (or the pseudogene TRBV3-2) and TRBJ2-5; the D is unclear. V gave up 1 base and J gave up 5 bases, with 5 bases separating them. Germline CDR1 and CDR2: LGHDT and YNNKEL (reference sequence). The CDR3 has 12 amino acids. DNA of the CDR3: TGTGCCAGCAGCCAAGTGGGCGAGACCCAGTACTTC. This encodes CASSQVGETQYF.

The chain links TRBV4-3 to TRBJ2-3, with a tentative D call TRBD2 (5 bases). Trimming took 0 bases from V and 6 from J, leaving 16 bases between them. There are 16 residues in the CDR3. The germline gives CDR1 LGHNA, CDR2 YSLEER. Written as DNA, the CDR3 is TGCGCCAGCAGCCAAGATACAAGGGCCGGGGTCGATACGCAGTATTTT. Its translation is CASSQDTRAGVDTQYF.

Notes on this clone: Other DNA sequences of this sample code for an identical CDR3. The CDR3 DNA follows: TGTGCCAGCAGTTTCTATAGCAATCAGCCCCAGCATTTT. It specifies CASSFYSNQPQHF. J is TRBJ1-5 and V is TRBV27; no clear D. V was cut by 3 bases and J by 0 bases, with 3 bases left in between. The CDR3 runs to 13 residues. Germline CDR1 reads MNHEY; CDR2 reads SMNVEV (reference sequence).

V gene TRBV5-1 combines with J gene TRBJ1-1; unclear D gene. Between the trimmed V and J ends, which lost 4 bases and 0 bases, there was a span of 7 bases. CDR1 SGHRS and CDR2 YFSETQ come from the germline V gene. This CDR3 spans 13 amino acids. The CDR3 DNA reads TGCGCCAGCAGCCCCTCCTTGAACACTGAAGCTTTCTTT. Amino acids: CASSPSLNTEAFF.

This chain joins TRBV14 and TRBJ1-2; a possible D gene is TRBD1 (5 bases). CDR1 SGHDN and CDR2 FVKESK come from the germline V gene. V was clipped by 3 bases and J by 0 bases, with 14 bases between them. The CDR3 extends over 16 amino acids. The CDR3: CASSQAGLPPNYGYTF. The CDR3 nucleotides read TGTGCCAGCAGCCAGGCAGGGTTACCCCCTAACTATGGCTACACCTTC.

This clone was seen more than once but under ten times. The chain recombines TRBV7-3 with TRBJ2-2; 14 bases map to TRBD2. V lost 5 bases to trimming and J lost 2 bases; unmatched junction nucleotides: 10. Germline CDR1 and CDR2: SGHTA and FQGTGA. The CDR3 consists of 19 residues. The CDR3 region is CASSPKGLAGGPNTGELFF. For the CDR3, the DNA is TGTGCCAGCAGCCCAAAAGGACTAGCGGGGGGCCCAAACACCGGGGAGCTGTTTTTT.

The chain has TRBV11-2 and TRBJ2-7, with 12 bases matching TRBD1. The length of the CDR3 is 15 residues. The V and J ends lost 5 bases and 4 bases, in that order; junction bases with no gene match: 6. CDR1 SGHAT and CDR2 FQNNGV come from the germline V gene. CDR3 sequence (DNA): TGTGCCAGCAGCCAACCGGGACAGGGGGCTTACGAGCAGTACTTC. Protein: CASSQPGQGAYEQYF.

In regard to this clone: At one boundary the junction diverges from the germline segment, which might be a read error. The chain recombines TRBV7-7 with TRBJ2-1; D might be TRBD1 (5 bases). The germline CDR1 and CDR2 sequences are SSHAT and FNYEAQ (reference sequence). CDR3 length: 22 residues. CDR3 residues: CASSLHNSPASLQRIRQGEQFF. The CDR3 DNA reads as TGTGCTAGCAGCTTACATAATTCCCCCGCTTCCTTACAGCGCATCCGTCAGGGTGAGCAGTTCTTC. Full variable domain (outside the CDR3, taken from reference TRBV7-7 and TRBJ2-1): GAGVSQSPRYKVTKRGQDVTLRCDPISSHATLYWYQQALGQGPEFLTYFNYEAQPDKSGLPSDRFSAERPEGSISTLTIQRTEQRDSAMYRCASSLHNSPASLQRIRQGEQFFGPGTRLTVL.

This rearrangement joins TRBV6-2 or TRBV6-3 to TRBJ2-3; 7 nucleotides align to TRBD2. Trimming at V came to 0 bases and at J to 6 bases, leaving 12 bases not matched to a gene. The CDR3 length is 17 residues. Germline CDR1 MNHEY, CDR2 SVGEGT. The CDR3 DNA sequence: TGTGCCAGCAGTTACTCGACGTCGGGGGGACCTCGGGATACGCAGTATTTT. Its translation is CASSYSTSGGPRDTQYF.

This clone has only a few counts. The rearrangement joins TRBV18 to TRBJ1-2; D is unresolved. Deletions cut 6 bases from V and 6 bases from J, with 17 bases between. Germline-derived CDR1 and CDR2 are KGHSH and LQKENI. The CDR3 length is 14 residues. CDR3 residues: CASSLDGADNGYTF. CDR3 nucleotides: TGTGCCAGCTCTCTCGATGGAGCCGATAATGGCTACACCTTC.

This clone was seen a single time. This sequence joins TRBV4-1 and TRBJ2-7; D uncertain. The CDR3 loop spans 16 amino acids. V was cut by 1 base and J by 0 bases, with 13 bases left in between. Germline assignment: CDR1 MGHRA and CDR2 YSYEKL. CDR3 in DNA: TGCGCCAGCAGCCAAGTGATCGGCAGGTACTCCTACGAGCAGTACTTC. Amino acids: CASSQVIGRYSYEQYF.

This clone showed up just a few times. The genes are TRBV5-6 and TRBJ2-7, with TRBD1 as a possible D gene (6 bases). V lost 4 bases and J 5 bases, leaving 16 bases between the germline ends. The CDR3 has 14 residues. Germline CDR1 and CDR2: SGHDT and YYEEEE. In DNA, the CDR3 is TGTGCCAGCAGCACTACAGGGCTGGAAAACGAGCAGTACTTC. The encoded protein is CASSTTGLENEQYF.

This chain links TRBV19 with TRBJ2-1, with TRBD1 matching over 8 bases. The CDR3 is 15 residues long. With V trimmed by 5 bases and J by 7 bases, 10 bases remained unmatched. Germline CDR1 is LNHDA and CDR2 is SQIVND (reference sequence). CDR3 DNA: TGTGCCAGTAGTTCCAGGGGGCTTGGTCGGAATGAGCAGTTCTTC. Its translation is CASSSRGLGRNEQFF.

This clone was seen once. This chain joins TRBV4-3 and TRBJ2-7; 8 positions match TRBD1. Germline V gene lookup returns CDR1 LGHNA and CDR2 YSLEER. Trimming removed 2 bases from V and 5 bases from J; junction bases left unmatched: 8. This CDR3 has 15 residues. The CDR3, as DNA: TGCGCCAGCAGCCAAAGTGACAGGGGTGTCGACGAGCAGTACTTC. Translating gives CASSQSDRGVDEQYF.

Only a few counts were recorded for this clone. The chain is built from TRBV10-1 and TRBJ1-2; D is possibly TRBD1 (5 bases). V lost 7 bases to trimming and J lost 4 bases, with 25 bases between them. CDR1 is WNHNN, CDR2 SYGVQD, per germline (reference sequence). The CDR3 runs 17 residues. As DNA, the CDR3 is TGCGCCAGCAAGGGGCTCGGAGCTCCCGCAGGCGGCTATGGCTACACCTTC. The encoded protein is CASKGLGAPAGGYGYTF.

V and J are TRBV19 and TRBJ1-2; D gene ambiguous. From germline, CDR1 is LNHDA and CDR2 SQIVND (reference sequence). Trimming took 0 bases from V and 6 from J, leaving 20 bases between them. The CDR3 is 17 amino acids. As DNA, the CDR3 is TGTGCCAGTAGTATAGAGGCCCCTTACCGGTCGCGGAATGGCTACACCTTC. Protein product: CASSIEAPYRSRNGYTF.

This clone appeared once. The genes are TRBV4-3 and TRBJ2-3; 7 bases match TRBD2. There are 19 residues in the CDR3. CDR1 is LGHNA and CDR2 is YSLEER in the germline V gene. The ends lost 0 bases at V and 2 bases at J; junction bases unmatched: 14. CDR3 coding DNA: TGCGCCAGCAGCCAAGAATTGGTTATCACCGGGGGGATCACAGATACGCAGTATTTT. Its translation is CASSQELVITGGITDTQYF.

V gene TRBV18 combines with J gene TRBJ1-1; D gene unclear. CDR1 and CDR2 from the germline V gene are KGHSH and LQKENI. V lost 0 bases to trimming and J lost 5 bases, with 10 bases between them. The CDR3 consists of 14 residues. CDR3 nucleotide sequence: TGTGCCAGCTCACCACCGCTGTGGAGTACTGAAGCTTTCTTT. Its translation: CASSPPLWSTEAFF. Full variable domain (rest looked up from reference TRBV18 and TRBJ1-1): NAGVMQNPRHLVRRRGQEARLRCSPMKGHSHVYWYRQLPEEGLKFMVYLQKENIIDESGMPKERFSAEFPKEGPSILRIQQVVRGDSAAYFCASSPPLWSTEAFFGQGTRLTVV.

The table lists this clone with a few counts. In DNA, the CDR3 is TGTGCCTTCAGCAGGGGGCCCACTAATGAAAAACTGTTTTTT. Its protein product is CAFSRGPTNEKLFF. The chain recombines TRBV30 with TRBJ1-4; 8 bases fit TRBD1. The germline V gene has CDR1 GTSNPN and CDR2 SVGIG (reference sequence). The CDR3 length is 14 residues. The V segment lost 7 bases and the J segment 2 bases; nucleotides outside the gene matches: 6.

The chain employs TRBV12-3 or TRBV12-4 and TRBJ1-2, with TRBD1 as a possible D gene (5 bases). With 7 bases removed from V and 5 bases from J, the gap between germline ends came to 14 bases. CDR3 length: 13 amino acids. This CDR3 is CASTPRDYYGYTF. Here the CDR3 DNA reads TGTGCCAGCACCCCCCGGGACTATTATGGCTACACCTTC.

The CDR3 is CASSLYEGISNQPQHF. CDR3 nucleotides: TGTGCCAGCAGTTTATACGAGGGAATAAGCAATCAGCCCCAGCATTTT. The J gene is TRBJ1-5, the V gene TRBV28; D is unclear. This CDR3 comprises 16 residues. Germline CDR1 reads MDHEN; CDR2 reads SYDVKM. Trimming took off 1 base at V and 1 base at J, with 11 bases between the two ends.

The chain has TRBV6-5 and TRBJ2-3, with 8 bases lining up with TRBD1. V shed 5 bases and J 2 bases; nucleotides not matched to a gene: 3. In germline, CDR1 is MNHEY, CDR2 SVGAGI. The CDR3 has 14 amino acids. The CDR3 bases are TGTGCCAGCAGTAGGACAGGGACCACAGATACGCAGTATTTT. The encoded protein is CASSRTGTTDTQYF.

The rearrangement uses TRBV18 and TRBJ2-7; 10 bases map to TRBD1. The CDR3 totals 16 residues. After removal of 3 bases from V and 2 bases from J, the junction contained 7 bases not matched to a gene. The germline V gene encodes CDR1 KGHSH and CDR2 LQKENI. The CDR3 protein is CASSPLSDRGTYEQYF. The CDR3 coding sequence is TGTGCCAGCTCACCGTTATCGGACAGGGGGACCTACGAGCAGTACTTC.

The chain has TRBV7-9 and TRBJ1-4; weak D call: TRBD1 (5 bases). Per germline, CDR1 SEHNR and CDR2 FQNEAQ (reference sequence). The CDR3 spans 15 residues. The ends were cut back, 7 bases at V and 6 bases at J, with 18 bases in the middle. The CDR3 reads CASTQRRGGDEKLFF. The CDR3, as DNA: TGTGCCAGCACCCAACGGCGGGGAGGGGATGAAAAACTGTTTTTT.

This chain connects TRBV6-1 to TRBJ1-2; a possible D gene is TRBD1 (5 bases). CDR3 length equals 13 residues. The germline V gene has CDR1 MNHNS and CDR2 SASEGT. The V end was cut by 3 bases, the J end by 9 bases, with 14 bases between. The CDR3 DNA follows: TGTGCCAGCAGTGACACCGGGGGGGTAAGCTACACCTTC. This sequence encodes CASSDTGGVSYTF.

The rearrangement uses TRBV28 and TRBJ2-1; TRBD1 is a possible D gene (6 bases). CDR1 is MDHEN and CDR2 is SYDVKM in the germline V gene. This CDR3 comprises 12 residues. Trimming took off 7 bases at V and 8 bases at J, with 12 bases between the two ends. The CDR3 nucleotides are TGTGCCAGCAACAGGGTCCCGGATGAGCAGTTCTTC. It encodes CASNRVPDEQFF.